A single sample is the source of the 26 T cell receptor beta chains below, sequenced in a study of cytomegalovirus exposure and HLA in healthy donors. Using immunoSEQ multiplex PCR, the repertoire was profiled, and TCRdb retains in-frame clones only, with some absent. The table has about 120,000 clones, roughly 95% seen once. Input material: PBMCs. All receptors come from a man between 18 and 29 years old in good health and CMV-seronegative.

Here the CDR3 DNA reads TGTGCCAGCAGTTTATTAGGAGCAGGGCCCTACGAGCAGTACTTC. It encodes CASSLLGAGPYEQYF. The chain joins TRBV27 to TRBJ2-7, with D possibly matching TRBD1 (5 bases). The CDR3 covers 15 residues. Trimming shortened V by 1 base and J by 2 bases, and 12 bases separated the two germline ends. The V gene's germline CDR1 is MNHEY and CDR2 SMNVEV (reference sequence).

For the CDR3, the DNA is TGCGCCAGCAGCTCTCTAGCGGGAGGGTCTGGCACAGATACGCAGTATTTT. This gives the protein CASSSLAGGSGTDTQYF. The chain couples TRBV5-1 to TRBJ2-3, with 12 bases matching TRBD2. J was trimmed by 1 base and V by 3 bases; bases with no gene match: 6. The length of the CDR3 is 17 residues. The germline V gene encodes CDR1 SGHRS and CDR2 YFSETQ.

The CDR3, as DNA: TGTGCCAGCTTGCGATTTAACTATGGCTACACCTTC. Protein sequence: CASLRFNYGYTF. The chain is built from TRBV28 and TRBJ1-2; D uncertain. CDR1 and CDR2 from the germline V gene are MDHEN and SYDVKM. There are 12 residues in the CDR3. The V gene lost 8 bases and the J gene lost 1 base, with 8 bases spanning the gap.

The V and J genes are TRBV28 and TRBJ1-5, with D maybe TRBD1 (6 bases). Trimming took off 2 bases at V and 7 bases at J, with 15 bases between the two ends. The CDR3 runs 15 residues. Germline loops: CDR1 MDHEN, CDR2 SYDVKM. CDR3 bases: TGTGCCAGCAGTTTAAACAGGGCCCTATGGCAGCCCCAGCATTTT. It translates to CASSLNRALWQPQHF. Full variable domain (missing parts from reference TRBV28 and TRBJ1-5): DVKVTQSSRYLVKRTGEKVFLECVQDMDHENMFWYRQDPGLGLRLIYFSYDVKMKEKGDIPEGYSVSREKKERFSLILESASTNQTSMYLCASSLNRALWQPQHFGDGTRLSIL.

The rearrangement joins TRBV11-3 to TRBJ2-3; weak D call: TRBD1 (5 bases). Trimming took off 1 base at V and 4 bases at J, with 6 bases between the two ends. There are 13 residues in the CDR3. In germline, CDR1 is SGHNT, CDR2 YENEEA. CDR3 sequence reads: CASSLGGADTQYF. The CDR3 bases are TGTGCCAGCAGCTTAGGGGGCGCAGATACGCAGTATTTT.

The chain employs TRBV9 and TRBJ2-1, with unresolved D. Trimming removed 3 bases from V and 7 bases from J, with 5 bases in between. The CDR3 runs 11 residues. Germline CDR1 reads SGDLS; CDR2 reads YYNGEE. CDR3 nucleotides: TGTGCCAGCAGCGACGGGAATGAGCAGTTCTTC. Translating gives CASSDGNEQFF.

This clone was seen just once. The chain uses TRBV30 and TRBJ1-2; 10 bases match TRBD1. This CDR3 has 15 amino acids. Looked up from germline, CDR1 is GTSNPN and CDR2 is SVGIG (reference sequence). J lost 7 bases, V lost 1 base, and 9 bases had no gene match. The CDR3 nucleotides are TGTGCCTGGAGTGAAGGGGGACAGGGGAGTTCTGGCTACACCTTC. The encoded protein is CAWSEGGQGSSGYTF. Filled out from reference TRBV30 and TRBJ1-2, the complete variable domain reads SQTIHQWPATLVQPVGSPLSLECTVEGTSNPNLYWYRQAAGRGLQLLFYSVGIGQISSEVPQNLSASRPQDRQFILSSKKLLLSDSGFYLCAWSEGGQGSSGYTFGSGTRLTVV.

The CDR3 is CASSTLTSEETQYF. Here the CDR3 DNA reads TGTGCCAGCAGTACACTTACTAGTGAGGAGACCCAGTACTTC. The J gene is TRBJ2-5, the V gene TRBV27; D may be TRBD2 (5 bases). CDR3 length: 14 residues. Germline CDR1 reads MNHEY; CDR2 reads SMNVEV (reference sequence). The V end lost 5 bases, the J end lost 5 bases, and 15 bases lay between the germline ends.

This sequence joins TRBV29-1 and TRBJ2-2, with a weak D call TRBD1 (6 bases). Per the germline V gene, CDR1 is SQVTM and CDR2 is ANQGSEA. The CDR3 consists of 13 residues. The V end was cut by 5 bases, the J end by 6 bases, with 13 bases between. CDR3 sequence (DNA): TGCAGCGTTCTTCGAGGGGGACCCGGGGAGCTGTTTTTT. It specifies CSVLRGGPGELFF.

The chain is built from TRBV29-1 and TRBJ2-7; TRBD2 is a possible D gene (6 bases). This CDR3 has 16 residues. CDR1 SQVTM and CDR2 ANQGSEA come from the germline V gene. V lost 3 bases to trimming and J lost 0 bases, with 18 bases between them. The CDR3 spells CSVDRKLGGNSYEQYF. CDR3 DNA sequence: TGCAGCGTTGACCGGAAGTTGGGGGGAAACTCCTACGAGCAGTACTTC.

The V call is TRBV6-6, the J call TRBJ2-6, with 7 bases lining up with TRBD1. CDR3 size: 16 residues. Germline V lookup: CDR1 MNHNY, CDR2 SVGAGI (reference sequence). V gave up 10 bases and J gave up 2 bases; unmatched junction bases: 11. The chain's CDR3 is CATLDRAGTGANVLTF. In nucleotides, the CDR3 is TGTGCCACCCTCGACAGGGCCGGTACTGGGGCCAACGTCCTGACTTTC.

This chain joins TRBV5-1 and TRBJ2-7; D may be TRBD2 (5 bases). CDR3 length: 14 residues. The V and J ends lost 0 bases and 5 bases respectively, with 12 bases between them. Germline values: CDR1 SGHRS, CDR2 YFSETQ. The CDR3 protein is CASSLAGASHEQYF. The CDR3, as DNA: TGCGCCAGCAGCTTGGCAGGAGCTAGCCACGAGCAGTACTTC.

J is TRBJ2-2 and V is TRBV7-3, with TRBD1 matching 8 bases. This CDR3 region has 17 residues. Germline trimming cut 5 bases from V and 4 bases from J; bases unmatched to any gene: 12. Germline V CDR1 and CDR2: SGHTA, FQGTGA. This CDR3 is CASSPAADRVVTGELFF. CDR3 nucleotides: TGTGCCAGCAGCCCCGCGGCGGACAGGGTCGTCACCGGGGAGCTGTTTTTT.

The genes are TRBV29-1 and TRBJ1-2; D uncertain. The CDR3 covers 11 residues. Looked up from germline, CDR1 is SQVTM and CDR2 is ANQGSEA. Deletions cut 2 bases from V and 4 bases from J, with 5 bases between. CDR3 DNA sequence: TGCAGCGTTGAACGCAGCTATGGCTACACCTTC. Translating it yields CSVERSYGYTF.

This chain joins TRBV11-2 and TRBJ2-7, with D possibly TRBD2 on 6 matching bases. V lost 1 base, J lost 2 bases, and 12 bases lay in between. CDR1 is SGHAT and CDR2 is FQNNGV in the germline V gene. The CDR3 is 15 amino acids. CDR3 loop: CASSLGVAATYEQYF. CDR3 nucleotide sequence: TGTGCCAGCAGCTTAGGGGTAGCGGCAACCTACGAGCAGTACTTC. The full variable domain, completed using reference TRBV11-2 and TRBJ2-7, is EAGVAQSPRYKIIEKRQSVAFWCNPISGHATLYWYQQILGQGPKLLIQFQNNGVVDDSQLPKDRFSAERLKGVDSTLKIQPAKLEDSAVYLCASSLGVAATYEQYFGPGTRLTVT.

This sequence joins TRBV4-2 and TRBJ2-7; 13 bases agree with TRBD2. J gave up 4 bases and V 0 bases, and 6 bases lay outside the gene matches. The CDR3 spans 17 residues. Germline assignment: CDR1 LGHNA and CDR2 YNFKEQ. CDR3 nucleotide sequence: TGTGCCAGCAGCCAAGAAGGACTAGCGGGAGCGGATTACGAGCAGTACTTC. It is translated as CASSQEGLAGADYEQYF.

V usage is TRBV2 and J usage is TRBJ2-5; 11 positions agree with TRBD2. After removal of 7 bases from V and 1 base from J, the junction contained 8 bases not matched to a gene. Germline CDR1 reads SNHLY; CDR2 reads FYNNEI. The CDR3 has 16 amino acids. The CDR3 spells CASTEGLAELQETQYF. The CDR3, as DNA: TGTGCCAGCACCGAGGGACTAGCGGAGCTCCAAGAGACCCAGTACTTC.

V is TRBV2 and J is TRBJ1-1; D is perhaps TRBD1 (6 bases). V was clipped by 4 bases and J by 1 base, with 16 bases between them. This CDR3 spans 16 amino acids. Germline lookup yields CDR1 SNHLY and CDR2 FYNNEI. The CDR3 DNA is TGTGCCAGCAGTGTCCAACAGGGATGGACGAACACTGAAGCTTTCTTT. Residues: CASSVQQGWTNTEAFF.

In this sample, this clone turned up once. This sequence joins TRBV27 and TRBJ1-2; 10 bases agree with TRBD1. Germline lookup yields CDR1 MNHEY and CDR2 SMNVEV (reference sequence). The CDR3 totals 16 residues. Germline trimming cut 5 bases from V and 4 bases from J; bases unmatched to any gene: 10. CDR3 in amino acids: CASSGRDRGGIYGYTF. CDR3 coding DNA: TGTGCCAGCAGTGGGCGGGACAGGGGCGGTATCTATGGCTACACCTTC.

V gene TRBV5-6 combines with J gene TRBJ2-1; D is unresolved. Germline V gene lookup returns CDR1 SGHDT and CDR2 YYEEEE. The CDR3 is 17 residues long. The V and J ends lost 2 bases and 5 bases respectively, with 20 bases between them. CDR3 sequence: CASSFDRPGSLNNEQFF. Here the CDR3 DNA reads TGTGCCAGCAGCTTTGATCGCCCCGGGTCCCTCAACAATGAGCAGTTCTTC.

V is TRBV12-2 and J is TRBJ2-5; the DNA was not used to check the table's D call, TRBD2. TRBV12-2 is listed as a pseudogene. This CDR3 contains 12 residues. CDR3 amino acids: CASRPRSETQYF. The CDR3, as DNA: TGTGCAAGTCGCCCGCGGTCTGAGACCCAGTACTTC.

This clone was recorded once. The chain combines TRBV6-5 with TRBJ2-1; weak D call: TRBD2 (5 bases). Trimming took off 6 bases at V and 10 bases at J, with 16 bases between the two ends. There are 13 residues in the CDR3. From germline, CDR1 is MNHEY and CDR2 SVGAGI. The DNA for the CDR3 is TGTGCCAGCAGGACTCCTCTAGCAAGGGAGCAGTTCTTC. Encoded protein: CASRTPLAREQFF.

V and J are TRBV7-9 and TRBJ1-1, with 12 bases lining up with TRBD1. The CDR3 extends over 18 amino acids. The V gene end was trimmed by 5 bases and the J gene end by 4 bases; junction bases not matched to a gene: 14. Germline values: CDR1 SEHNR, CDR2 FQNEAQ (reference sequence). Here the CDR3 DNA reads TGTGCCAGCAGCACCGGGACAGGGGGCGTCCGGGGCGGCACTGAAGCTTTCTTT. It yields the protein CASSTGTGGVRGGTEAFF. The whole variable domain, filled in from reference TRBV7-9 and TRBJ1-1, reads DTGVSQNPRHKITKRGQNVTFRCDPISEHNRLYWYRQTLGQGPEFLTYFQNEAQLEKSRLLSDRFSAERPKGSFSTLEIQRTEQGDSAMYLCASSTGTGGVRGGTEAFFGQGTRLTVV.

V usage is TRBV30 and J usage is TRBJ1-1; D is undetermined. The CDR3 runs 12 residues. CDR1 is GTSNPN, CDR2 SVGIG, per germline (reference sequence). V lost 8 bases and J lost 1, with 11 bases in between. CDR3 region: CAGDMGNTEAFF. The CDR3 DNA follows: TGTGCCGGCGACATGGGGAACACTGAAGCTTTCTTT.

This chain uses TRBV7-6 with TRBJ1-1; D might be TRBD1 (5 bases). CDR1 SGHVS and CDR2 FNYEAQ come from the germline V gene. This CDR3 is 15 amino acids long. The V and J ends lost 1 base and 1 base respectively, with 10 bases between them. The CDR3 DNA reads TGTGCCAGCAGCTTAGAGGGGAATGGGAACACTGAAGCTTTCTTT. Its protein is CASSLEGNGNTEAFF.

The CDR3 reads CASSLVGSGNQPQHF. The DNA of the CDR3 is TGTGCCAGCAGCTTGGTAGGTTCAGGGAACCAGCCCCAGCATTTT. The V gene is TRBV5-6, the J gene TRBJ1-5, with a possible D match to TRBD1 (5 bases). V was trimmed by 0 bases and J by 7 bases, leaving 14 bases between them. Germline loops: CDR1 SGHDT, CDR2 YYEEEE. The CDR3 has 15 residues.